This T cell receptor (beta chain) was documented in a study of blood T cells in healthy people across ages. Overall study context: About one barcoded beta molecule per two T cells was captured by template switching.

A second roughly 7 to 11 cycle PCR used barcoded and J-beta primers. Every cDNA molecule carried a tag from a template-switch adaptor bearing 12 random nucleotides. TCRdb reprocessed the 5' RACE reads via MiXCR and lists one record per CDR3 protein. The sample lists about 640,000 distinct CDR3 sequences, roughly 30% seen once, with approximately 14% in the top ten. Study-level points and caveats: Higher diversity, along with more naive CD4+ cells, distinguished long-lived donors from aged donors. Underestimates were what the diversity estimates from one million T cells were considered to be.

J lost 4 bases, V lost 2 bases, and 4 bases had no gene match. This CDR3 has 15 amino acids. The germline V gene has CDR1 SGHAT and CDR2 FQNNGV. Comment on this clonotype: Its antigen is unidentified.

Material for sequencing was blood. This sequence joins TRBV11-2 and TRBJ2-2; 7 bases are a match to TRBD2. The source of this sequence is a woman older than 75 in good health. The CDR3 here is CASSLIRTSTGELFF. The CDR3, as DNA: TGTGCCAGCAGCTTAATCCGGACTAGCACCGGGGAGCTGTTTTTT.